This section outlines one TCR beta chain sequence together with its context. What it binds is unknown. Germline values: CDR1 KGHSH, CDR2 LQKENI. The CDR3 is 16 amino acids. V was trimmed by 4 bases and J by 1 base, leaving 16 bases between them. The data were produced by immunoSEQ multiplex PCR, yet TCRdb's version contains in-frame clones alone and is incomplete. The sample yields approximately 74,000 clones, approximately 80% seen once. This record belongs to a study of OX40 agonist ivuxolimab in advanced cancers. General study results and limits: The specificity for antigen of the expanded peripheral T cells was not determined.

Sequencing was performed on CD4+ or CD8+ T cells sorted from blood, taken in a trial of the OX40 agonist ivuxolimab. The source of this sequence is an adult with an advanced solid tumor such as melanoma, head and neck, liver or kidney cancer. The rearrangement joins TRBV18 to TRBJ1-1, with D hard to call. The CDR3 is CASSLGLPPWNTEAFF. CDR3 nucleotides: TGTGCCAGCTCACTTGGTCTTCCTCCGTGGAACACTGAAGCTTTCTTT.